The sequence of this T cell receptor beta chain was determined in a study of PD-1 blockade in classical Hodgkin lymphoma. The assay was immunoSEQ multiplex PCR, and TCRdb's table has in-frame clones only and misses some. Among some 22,000 clones, around 70% were seen once, and the ten largest hold about a fifth. V lost 4 bases, J lost 4 bases, and 5 bases stayed unmatched. This CDR3 region has 14 residues. Germline V CDR1 and CDR2: MGHDK, SYGVNS. Exposure to brentuximab vedotin varied, and each patient had relapsed following autologous stem cell transplantation. This material consisted of peripheral blood mononuclear cells (PBMCs), taken at baseline. This TCR was recovered from a human donor with classical Hodgkin lymphoma. This rearrangement joins TRBV25-1 to TRBJ2-7; 9 positions agree with TRBD1. CDR3 residues: CASSVSGTGYEQYF. The CDR3 bases are TGTGCCAGCAGTGTCTCCGGGACAGGGTACGAGCAGTACTTC.